Each of the 10 T cell receptor beta chains below was sequenced from the same sample in a study of molecular identifiers for immune sequencing clone quantification. TCRdb ran MiXCR on the PCR reads and lists one entry per CDR3 protein. The sample lists around 460,000 distinct CDR3 sequences, around 23% occurring once. The sample taken for sequencing was naive CD8+ T cells from blood, with Jurkat cell RNA spiked in. Subset given: FACS-sorted CD8+CD4-CCR7+CD45RA+ naive T cells. These receptors were taken from a human donor in good health. Some libraries in this study had Jurkat cell RNA spiked in.

A few counts support this clonotype. This chain joins TRBV12-3 or TRBV12-4 and TRBJ2-5; maybe TRBD2 (6 bases). This CDR3 is built from 14 residues. Trimming stripped 4 bases from V and 4 bases from J, with 13 bases between. CDR3 in DNA: TGTGCCAGCAGTTACTCGGGGGTTGGAGAGACCCAGTACTTC. This gives the protein CASSYSGVGETQYF.

V gene TRBV20-1 combines with J gene TRBJ2-7, with 13 positions matching TRBD2. V trimming: 5 bases; J trimming: 6 bases; junction bases outside the gene matches: 10. In germline, CDR1 is DFQATT, CDR2 SNEGSKA (reference sequence). The CDR3 extends over 15 amino acids. CDR3 sequence reads: CSAEGGTSGISEQYF. The CDR3, as DNA: TGCAGTGCTGAGGGGGGGACTAGCGGGATCAGCGAGCAGTACTTC.

This clonotype was recorded at least ten times. This CDR3 is CATSDSQSNQPQHF. The CDR3 DNA sequence: TGTGCCACCAGTGATAGCCAGAGCAATCAGCCCCAGCATTTT. The V and J genes are TRBV24-1 and TRBJ1-5; no definite D call. This CDR3 has 14 residues. Germline CDR1 is KGHDR and CDR2 is SFDVKD. The V gene lost 3 bases and the J gene lost 1 base, with 6 bases spanning the gap.

In regard to this clonotype: A much more abundant neighbour one base away suggests this may be a read error. V gene TRBV29-1 combines with J gene TRBJ2-3; 7 nucleotides agree with TRBD1. Germline values: CDR1 SQVTM, CDR2 ANQGSEA. The trim removed 8 bases at V and 1 base at J, leaving 9 bases unmatched. The CDR3 has 14 amino acids. The CDR3 protein is CSPSGTEGTDTQYF. The CDR3 DNA reads as TGCAGCCCATCCGGGACAGAGGGCACAGATACGCAGTATTTT.

This clonotype was recorded many times. The chain is built from TRBV12-3 or TRBV12-4 and TRBJ2-2, with D uncertain. The CDR3 has 13 amino acids. V was shortened by 4 bases and J by 8 bases, with 11 bases between the two germline ends. Here the CDR3 reads CASSSPHNGELFF. The CDR3 DNA sequence: TGTGCCAGCAGTTCTCCGCACAATGGGGAGCTGTTTTTT.

This clonotype was detected a few times. The rearrangement joins TRBV20-1 to TRBJ2-3; 9 bases are a match to TRBD2. This CDR3 has 16 residues. The V gene end was trimmed by 5 bases and the J gene end by 2 bases; junction bases not matched to a gene: 11. Germline V gene lookup returns CDR1 DFQATT and CDR2 SNEGSKA (reference sequence). The CDR3 bases are TGCAGTGCTCCACCAGAGAGCGGGGGGCCCACAGATACGCAGTATTTT. This codes for CSAPPESGGPTDTQYF.

This clonotype was detected ten times or more. This chain connects TRBV28 to TRBJ2-1; 11 bases line up with TRBD2. This CDR3 is built from 15 residues. Germline V lookup: CDR1 MDHEN, CDR2 SYDVKM. Unmatched junction bases numbered 6, after V lost 5 bases and J lost 6 bases. CDR3 DNA: TGTGCCAGCAGTCCTACTAGCGGGAGTGGCAATGAGCAGTTCTTC. Translating gives CASSPTSGSGNEQFF. The full variable domain, completed using reference TRBV28 and TRBJ2-1, is DVKVTQSSRYLVKRTGEKVFLECVQDMDHENMFWYRQDPGLGLRLIYFSYDVKMKEKGDIPEGYSVSREKKERFSLILESASTNQTSMYLCASSPTSGSGNEQFFGPGTRLTVL.

This clonotype showed up many times. The rearrangement links TRBV4-2 to TRBJ2-3; no clear D gene. CDR3 length: 15 residues. Germline V gives CDR1 LGHNA, CDR2 YNFKEQ. Trimming left V 0 bases short and J 2 bases short, with 9 bases between. Written as DNA, the CDR3 is TGTGCCAGCAGCCAAGATTCAACAGTCACAGATACGCAGTATTTT. Translated: CASSQDSTVTDTQYF.

This clonotype was detected ten times or more. V gene TRBV9 combines with J gene TRBJ2-7; no clear D. The CDR3 extends over 13 amino acids. Looked up from germline, CDR1 is SGDLS and CDR2 is YYNGEE. V gave up 2 bases and J gave up 5 bases, with 11 bases separating them. The CDR3 bases are TGTGCCAGCAGCGTGGACGGGCTGCACGAGCAGTACTTC. This gives the protein CASSVDGLHEQYF.

There are many counts of this clonotype. V usage is TRBV5-1 and J usage is TRBJ2-7; D unresolved. The germline CDR1 and CDR2 sequences are SGHRS and YFSETQ. The length of the CDR3 is 13 residues. V dropped 3 bases and J dropped 1 base, with 8 bases sitting between them. In DNA, the CDR3 is TGCGCCAGCAGCTCCGCGCCGTCCTACGAGCAGTACTTC. Encoded protein: CASSSAPSYEQYF. Filled out from reference TRBV5-1 and TRBJ2-7, the complete variable domain reads KAGVTQTPRYLIKTRGQQVTLSCSPISGHRSVSWYQQTPGQGLQFLFEYFSETQRNKGNFPGRFSGRQFSNSRSEMNVSTLELGDSALYLCASSSAPSYEQYFGPGTRLTVT.